This T cell receptor (beta chain) derives from a study of TIL therapy for anti-PD-1-resistant metastatic lung cancer. This CDR3 spans 15 amino acids. Germline V lookup: CDR1 SGHVS, CDR2 FNYEAQ. V trimming: 0 bases; J trimming: 8 bases; junction bases outside the gene matches: 9. Time point indicated: pre-treatment sample, taken before nivolumab and TIL therapy. Stage 4 NSCLC adults joined between October 2017 and 2020. The immunoSEQ assay was v3. Measured with immunoSEQ multiplex PCR; TCRdb has only the in-frame clones, and not every one. The sample holds more than 35,000 clones, around 67% seen once. The source of this sequence is a person aged 25 to 80 with non-small cell lung cancer. This sequence joins TRBV7-6 and TRBJ1-1; 7 nucleotides agree with TRBD1. The sample here was blood, taken at baseline. The CDR3 DNA sequence: TGTGCCAGCAGCTTAGCGGGGCAGGGGGGAACCGAAGCTTTCTTT. Protein product: CASSLAGQGGTEAFF.